A selection of T cell receptor beta chains follows, all from one sample in a study of cytomegalovirus exposure and HLA in healthy donors. Sequenced by immunoSEQ multiplex PCR; TCRdb stores in-frame clones only, minus some. The sample has more than 150,000 clones, roughly 87% seen once. The sequencing input was PBMCs. Every receptor here comes from a man aged 50-60 years in good health and CMV-seronegative. CDR3s include the opening cysteine and the closing phenylalanine or tryptophan. Each record gives: clone size, J gene, V gene, D gene, CDR3 DNA, CDR3 protein. D genes are given only for firm matches. Rows give clone size only sometimes, using once, few, many, or a class for an expanded clone.

once	TRBJ2-7	TRBV30	TRBD2	TGTGCCTGGAGTGGGAGCGGGAGGTTCTACGAGCAGTACTTC	CAWSGSGRFYEQYF
-	TRBJ2-7	TRBV4-1	TRBD1	TGCGCCAGCAGCCAAGCGGAGGGACAGGGGATATCCTACGAGCAGTACTTC	CASSQAEGQGISYEQYF
-	TRBJ2-7	TRBV6-5	TRBD2	TGTGCCAGCAGTTACTCTGGTAGCGGGAGGTACGAGCAGTACTTC	CASSYSGSGRYEQYF
-	TRBJ2-2	TRBV6-5	TRBD1	TGTGCCAGCAGGGGACAGGGGAACACCGGGGAGCTGTTTTTT	CASRGQGNTGELFF
-	TRBJ1-2	TRBV2	-	TGTGCCAGCAGTGAAAATCCCCAGGGGCACGGCTATGGCTACACCTTC	CASSENPQGHGYGYTF
-	TRBJ1-6	TRBV7-3	-	TGTGCCAGCAGCTTACACGGGGGACGGAATTCACCCCTCCACTTT	CASSLHGGRNSPLHF
-	TRBJ2-3	TRBV7-3	TRBD2	TGTGCCAGCAGCTTGCGCCGCGGGAGCTACACAGATACGCAGTATTTT	CASSLRRGSYTDTQYF
-	TRBJ2-3	TRBV18	TRBD2	TGTGCCAGCTCACCACCGGGACTAGCGGGGGCCCGGATAGATACGCAGTATTTT	CASSPPGLAGARIDTQYF
-	TRBJ2-1	TRBV7-9	-	TGTGCCAGCAGCTTGGGCTACTCCTACAATGAGCAGTTCTTC	CASSLGYSYNEQFF
once	TRBJ2-2	TRBV4-1	TRBD2	TGCGCCAGCACCCCGGGGGGACTAGCGAACACCGGGGAGCTGTTTTTT	CASTPGGLANTGELFF
-	TRBJ1-5	TRBV21-1	-	TGTGCCAGCACTTTAAGACCGGGACAGCAGACGATTCAGCCCCAGCATTTT	CASTLRPGQQTIQPQHF
-	TRBJ2-5	TRBV7-9	TRBD1	TGTTCCAGCAGCTTACCTTTCCGGGACAGGGGAGAGACCCAGTACTTC	CSSSLPFRDRGETQYF
-	TRBJ2-7	TRBV28	TRBD2	TGTGCCAGCAGTTCTCCGGGACTAGCGGGAGATGCGAACGAGCAGTACTTC	CASSSPGLAGDANEQYF
-	TRBJ1-2	TRBV13	-	TGTGCCAGCAGCTTAGTGGGGCTGGGCTATGGCTACACCTTC	CASSLVGLGYGYTF
-	TRBJ2-2	TRBV7-6	-	TGTGCCAGCAGCTTAGCCTCAGTGGACACCGGGGAGCTGTTTTTT	CASSLASVDTGELFF
-	TRBJ2-3	TRBV7-3	-	TGTGCCAGCAGCTTAAGGCTAGCATCGACAGATACGCAGTATTTT	CASSLRLASTDTQYF
-	TRBJ2-7	TRBV30	TRBD2	TGTGCCTTGACTAGCGGGAGTAAGTACGAGCAGTACTTC	CALTSGSKYEQYF
-	TRBJ1-1	TRBV5-1	-	TGCGCCAGCAGCTTGGCCCACGGGAACACTGAAGCTTTCTTT	CASSLAHGNTEAFF
few	TRBJ1-1	TRBV5-1	TRBD1	TGCGCCAGCAGCTTGGGACAGGGGGCGGTTGGGAACACTGAAGCTTTCTTT	CASSLGQGAVGNTEAFF
-	TRBJ1-5	TRBV5-1	TRBD1	TGCGCCAGCAGCTTGAATGGACAGGGGGCAGGTCAGCCCCAGCATTTT	CASSLNGQGAGQPQHF
-	TRBJ2-3	TRBV7-7	-	TGTGCTAGCAGCTTAGGACAAGCAAGCACAGATACGCAGTATTTT	CASSLGQASTDTQYF
few	TRBJ2-6	TRBV5-1	-	TGCGCCAGCAGCTTGTACTCCTCTGGGGCCAACGTCCTGACTTTC	CASSLYSSGANVLTF
-	TRBJ1-1	TRBV11-2	-	TGTGCCAGCAGCGTCCGGGGGGATGCGAACACTGAAGCTTTCTTT	CASSVRGDANTEAFF
-	TRBJ2-7	TRBV5-1	-	TGCGCCAGCAGCTTAGTAGGGCGGGGAAGGGAGTACGAGCAGTACTTC	CASSLVGRGREYEQYF
once	TRBJ2-7	TRBV6-5	-	TGTGCCAGCAGCCAACAGGCTATCCCCCGATACGAGCAGTACTTC	CASSQQAIPRYEQYF
few	TRBJ2-7	TRBV6-6	TRBD2	TGTGCCAGCAGTCCGTACGCTAGCGGGCCCTCCTACGAGCAGTACTTC	CASSPYASGPSYEQYF
-	TRBJ2-5	TRBV28	TRBD1	TGTGCCAGCAGTCCGACAGGGGTGAACCAAGAGACCCAGTACTTC	CASSPTGVNQETQYF
-	TRBJ1-1	TRBV7-2	-	TGTGCCAGCAGCCCACTTCTCGGAGGAAACACTGAAGCTTTCTTT	CASSPLLGGNTEAFF
-	TRBJ2-7	TRBV7-9	TRBD2	TGTGCCAGCAGCTGGGGGGAGGGACGCCACTACGAGCAGTACTTC	CASSWGEGRHYEQYF
-	TRBJ2-7	TRBV15	TRBD2	TGTGCCACCAGCAGAGGGGGGACTAGCGGGGTGGAGGAGCAGTACTTC	CATSRGGTSGVEEQYF
-	TRBJ1-2	TRBV30	TRBD1	TGTGCCTGGACCGGGACAGTCTATGGCTACACCTTC	CAWTGTVYGYTF
-	TRBJ1-2	TRBV19	TRBD1	TGTGCCAGTAGTATGAGACTGGGACAGCACTATGGCTACACCTTC	CASSMRLGQHYGYTF
-	TRBJ2-3	TRBV7-9	TRBD2	TGTGCCAGCAGCTACTCTAGCGGGGGCACAGATACGCAGTATTTT	CASSYSSGGTDTQYF
-	TRBJ2-3	TRBV6-1	TRBD2	TGTGCCAGCAGTCCTAGCGGGGGGGCTGGGGATACGCAGTATTTT	CASSPSGGAGDTQYF
-	TRBJ2-2	TRBV7-6	-	TGTGCCAGCAGCCATGGGAGGACCGGGGAGCTGTTTTTT	CASSHGRTGELFF
-	TRBJ1-1	TRBV28	-	TGTGCCAGCAGTCAAGGACAAGGGGCTTTCTTT	CASSQGQGAFF
-	TRBJ2-1	TRBV7-9	-	TGTGCCAGCACAAAGGGAGGACAGGTCTACAATGAGCAGTTCTTC	CASTKGGQVYNEQFF
-	TRBJ1-5	TRBV10-1	TRBD1	TGCGCCAACCCCCCGGTAGGGGGCGGCAATCAGCCCCAGCATTTT	CANPPVGGGNQPQHF
-	TRBJ1-1	TRBV19	TRBD1	TGTGCCAGTAGTCGGTCCCGGGACAGGGCGGACACTGAAGCTTTCTTT	CASSRSRDRADTEAFF
-	TRBJ2-3	TRBV6-5	-	TGTGCCGCCCAGGGTACGGCAGATACGCAGTATTTT	CAAQGTADTQYF
once	TRBJ1-2	TRBV6-5	TRBD1	TGTGCCAGCAATGCCGGGACAGGGATTAGCCATGGCTACACCTTC	CASNAGTGISHGYTF
-	TRBJ2-7	TRBV2	TRBD2	TGTGCCAGCGTAACAGCGGGAGGGCCCTACGAGCAGTACTTC	CASVTAGGPYEQYF
-	TRBJ1-1	TRBV28	TRBD1	TGTGCCAGCTGGGGACAGGCAGGGGGGTACACTGAAGCTTTCTTT	CASWGQAGGYTEAFF
-	TRBJ2-3	TRBV6-6	TRBD2	TGTGCCAGCAGTTACCTTCGGGGGGACACAGATACGCAGTATTTT	CASSYLRGDTDTQYF
-	TRBJ2-7	TRBV7-8	TRBD2	TGTGCCAGCAGCCAAGGGGAGACTAGCGGCTCCTACGAGCAGTACTTC	CASSQGETSGSYEQYF
-	TRBJ1-2	TRBV5-8	TRBD1	TGTGCCAGCAGCCATAGGGACAGAGCTAACTATGGCTACACCTTC	CASSHRDRANYGYTF
-	TRBJ1-6	TRBV19	-	TGTGCCAGTAGTACTCGACGGAGCTCCTATAATTCACCCCTCCACTTT	CASSTRRSSYNSPLHF
-	TRBJ1-5	TRBV6-6	-	TGTGCCAGCACCCAGGGCCAGCCCCAGCATTTT	CASTQGQPQHF
-	TRBJ2-7	TRBV2	TRBD1	TGTGCCAGCAGTAGGGACAGGCGCCGATCCTCCTACGAGCAGTACTTC	CASSRDRRRSSYEQYF
once	TRBJ1-1	TRBV5-4	-	TGTGCCAGCAGTCCTGGTTCCAGGGCTAACACTGAAGCTTTCTTT	CASSPGSRANTEAFF
-	TRBJ2-7	TRBV11-2	-	TGTGCCAGCAGCTTAGTTTCAGGGTTCGCCTACGAGCAGTACTTC	CASSLVSGFAYEQYF
few	TRBJ1-5	TRBV4-1	-	TGCGCCAGCAGCGCCCCTGGCAGGGGTAATCAGCCCCAGCATTTT	CASSAPGRGNQPQHF
-	TRBJ1-3	TRBV5-1	-	TGCGCCAGCAGCGTCCAGGGGCAACACACCATATATTTT	CASSVQGQHTIYF
-	TRBJ2-2	TRBV27	TRBD2	TGTGCCAGCAGTTTATACACTAGCGGGAGGAGCGCCGGGGAGCTGTTTTTT	CASSLYTSGRSAGELFF
-	TRBJ2-5	TRBV6-6	TRBD1	TGTGCCAGCAGCCTGGACAGGATCGGAGAGACCCAGTACTTC	CASSLDRIGETQYF
-	TRBJ1-4	TRBV11-2	-	TGTGCCAGCAGCTTGGGACAATTTAATGAAAAACTGTTTTTT	CASSLGQFNEKLFF
few	TRBJ2-1	TRBV11-3	TRBD2	TGTGCCAGCAGCTCCGGGACTAGCGGGATTAGTGAGCAGTTCTTC	CASSSGTSGISEQFF
-	TRBJ2-5	TRBV2	TRBD2	TGTGCCAGCAGTCTTAGCGGGACCTATCAAGAGACCCAGTACTTC	CASSLSGTYQETQYF
-	TRBJ2-1	TRBV18	TRBD2	TGTGCCAGCTCATTCCTAGCGGGCCGCGATGAGCAGTTCTTC	CASSFLAGRDEQFF